The TCR beta chain described here comes from a study of T cells in Graves' hyperthyroidism and ophthalmopathy. About the study: Peripheral blood was collected at initial diagnosis, before any treatment.

Germline V CDR1 and CDR2: SGHTA, FQGNSA. The CDR3 is made up of 12 amino acids. V lost 3 bases to trimming and J lost 3 bases, with 6 bases between them. The table lists this clonotype with many counts. Its antigen remains unidentified. Study-wide results and limits: The model's output predicted ophthalmopathy at a median of around 7 months prior to onset.

Thyroid ultrasound and orbital computed tomography, with clinical symptoms and serum thyroxine and TRAb, informed diagnoses. From RNA transcripts, TCR beta CDR3 regions were amplified. When the TCR CDR3 underwent first-round RT-PCR, the HTBI primer set was used. TCRdb reprocessed the multiplex PCR reads via MiXCR and lists one record per CDR3 protein. Of about 480,000 distinct CDR3 sequences listed, approximately 22% are singletons. The chain employs TRBV7-2 and TRBJ2-7; D not certain. This receptor was taken from a woman aged 65 to 85 with Graves' ophthalmopathy. The sequencing sample was made of blood. DNA of the CDR3: TGTGCCAGCAGCTTTACAGACTACGAGCAGTACTTC. The encoded protein is CASSFTDYEQYF.